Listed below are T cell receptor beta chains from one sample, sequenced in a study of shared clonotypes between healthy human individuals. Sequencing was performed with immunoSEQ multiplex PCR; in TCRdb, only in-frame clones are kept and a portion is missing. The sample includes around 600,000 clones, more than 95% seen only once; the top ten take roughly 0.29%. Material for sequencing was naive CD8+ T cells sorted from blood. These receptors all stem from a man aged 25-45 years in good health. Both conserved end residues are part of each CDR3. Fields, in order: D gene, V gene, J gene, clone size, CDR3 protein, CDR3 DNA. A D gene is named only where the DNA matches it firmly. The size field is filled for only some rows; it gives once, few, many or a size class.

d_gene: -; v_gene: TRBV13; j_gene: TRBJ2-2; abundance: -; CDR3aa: CASREENTGELFF; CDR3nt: TGTGCCAGTCGAGAGGAGAACACCGGGGAGCTGTTTTTT
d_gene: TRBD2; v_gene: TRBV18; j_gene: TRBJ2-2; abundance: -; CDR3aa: CASSPWEGSSGRPNTGELFF; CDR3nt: TGTGCCAGCTCACCATGGGAGGGGAGCAGCGGGAGACCGAACACCGGGGAGCTGTTTTTT
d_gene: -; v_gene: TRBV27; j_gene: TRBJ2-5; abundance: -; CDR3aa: CASRDSWETQYF; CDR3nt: TGTGCCAGCCGAGATAGCTGGGAGACCCAGTACTTC
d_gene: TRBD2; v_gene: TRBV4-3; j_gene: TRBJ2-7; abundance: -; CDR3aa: CASSQEREGLYEQYF; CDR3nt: TGCGCCAGCAGCCAAGAGAGGGAGGGTCTTTACGAGCAGTACTTC
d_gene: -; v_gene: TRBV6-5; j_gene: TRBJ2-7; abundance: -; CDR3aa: CASSYRDGSYEQYF; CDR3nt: TGTGCCAGCAGTTACCGGGACGGGTCCTACGAGCAGTACTTC
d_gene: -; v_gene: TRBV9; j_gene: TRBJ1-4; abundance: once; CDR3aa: CASSVEAREGEKLFF; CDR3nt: TGTGCCAGCAGCGTAGAAGCCCGGGAGGGGGAAAAACTGTTTTTT
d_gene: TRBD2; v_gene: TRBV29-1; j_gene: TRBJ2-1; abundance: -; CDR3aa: CSVEDRSGRIPTSSYNEQFF; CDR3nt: TGCAGCGTTGAAGATCGAAGCGGGAGAATCCCAACCAGCTCCTACAATGAGCAGTTCTTC
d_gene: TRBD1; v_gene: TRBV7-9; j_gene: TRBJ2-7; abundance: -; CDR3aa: CASSAPGQSSYEQYF; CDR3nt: TGTGCCAGCAGCGCCCCGGGACAGAGTTCCTACGAGCAGTACTTC
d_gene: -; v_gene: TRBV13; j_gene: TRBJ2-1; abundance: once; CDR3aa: CASSSGRGGLTEQFF; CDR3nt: TGTGCCAGCAGCTCGGGTAGAGGGGGGCTGACTGAGCAGTTCTTC
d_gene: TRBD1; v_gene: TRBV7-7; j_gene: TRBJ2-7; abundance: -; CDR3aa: CASSPGQLYEQYF; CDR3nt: TGTGCTAGCAGCCCGGGACAGCTCTACGAGCAGTACTTC
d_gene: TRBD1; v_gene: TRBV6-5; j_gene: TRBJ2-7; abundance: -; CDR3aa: CASSYGPGTAYEQYF; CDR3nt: TGTGCCAGCAGCTACGGTCCCGGGACAGCCTACGAGCAGTACTTC
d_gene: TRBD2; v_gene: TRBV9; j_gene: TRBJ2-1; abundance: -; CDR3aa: CASSPRSLAGNPYNEQFF; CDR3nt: TGTGCCAGCAGCCCCCGGAGCCTAGCGGGGAATCCCTACAATGAGCAGTTCTTC
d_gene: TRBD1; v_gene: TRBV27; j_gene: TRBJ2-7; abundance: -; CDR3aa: CASSLLSPSGGGYEQYF; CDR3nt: TGTGCCAGCAGTTTACTCTCGCCTTCAGGGGGCGGCTACGAGCAGTACTTC
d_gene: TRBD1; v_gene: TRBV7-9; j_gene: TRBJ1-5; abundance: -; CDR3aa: CASSPGQANQPQHF; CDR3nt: TGTGCCAGCAGCCCGGGACAGGCAAATCAGCCCCAGCATTTT
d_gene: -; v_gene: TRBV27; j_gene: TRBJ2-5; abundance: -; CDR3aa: CASSLEFGVQETQYF; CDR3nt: TGTGCCAGCAGTTTGGAGTTTGGGGTTCAAGAGACCCAGTACTTC
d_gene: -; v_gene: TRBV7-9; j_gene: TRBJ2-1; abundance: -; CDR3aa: CASSLAELGYNEQFF; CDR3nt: TGTGCCAGCAGCTTAGCAGAATTGGGGTACAATGAGCAGTTCTTC
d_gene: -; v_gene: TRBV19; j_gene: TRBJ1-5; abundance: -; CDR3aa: CASSPPNGYNQPQHF; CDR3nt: TGTGCCAGTAGTCCCCCGAATGGGTACAATCAGCCCCAGCATTTT
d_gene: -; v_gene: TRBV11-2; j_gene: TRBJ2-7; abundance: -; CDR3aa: CASSLDSWGQRDIYEQYF; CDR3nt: TGTGCCAGCAGCTTAGATTCCTGGGGCCAGCGGGACATCTACGAGCAGTACTTC